The rows below give T cell receptor beta chains drawn from one sample of a study of blood T cell repertoires in COVID-19. Libraries were prepared by immunoSEQ multiplex PCR; TCRdb keeps only in-frame clonotypes and omits some of them. The repertoire holds some 400,000 clones, with 80% to 95% as singletons. The sample was PBMCs or T cells enriched from blood (not recorded which). These receptors all stem from a woman between 40 and 50 years old who had been exposed to COVID-19. Both conserved end residues are part of each CDR3. Fields, in order: clone size, D gene, J gene, V gene, CDR3 protein, CDR3 DNA. D genes are given only for firm matches. Size tells how often a clone was seen (once, few, many) or the class of an expanded clone, and some rows leave it out.

-,-,TRBJ1-1,TRBV7-6,CASSLVLRGNTEAFF,TGTGCCAGCAGCTTAGTTCTCAGGGGAAACACTGAAGCTTTCTTT
-,-,TRBJ2-1,TRBV29-1,CSVEVGAGDEQFF,TGCAGCGTTGAAGTGGGGGCAGGAGATGAGCAGTTCTTC
-,-,TRBJ1-4,TRBV27,CASSGRSNEKLFF,TGTGCCAGCAGTGGGAGATCAAATGAAAAACTGTTTTTT
-,TRBD2,TRBJ2-1,TRBV12-5,CASGFLAGGLYNEQFF,TGTGCTAGTGGTTTTTTGGCGGGGGGGCTTTACAATGAGCAGTTCTTC
-,TRBD1,TRBJ1-2,TRBV3-1/TRBV3-2,CASSRTGDLGYTF,TGTGCCAGCAGCCGGACAGGGGATCTGGGCTACACCTTC
few,-,TRBJ2-2,TRBV7-2,CASSSQAGVAGELFF,TGTGCCAGCAGCTCCCAGGCAGGGGTCGCCGGGGAGCTGTTTTTT
-,TRBD1,TRBJ1-1,TRBV5-1,CASSSTGGNTEAFF,TGCGCCAGCAGTTCGACAGGGGGGAACACTGAAGCTTTCTTT
-,-,TRBJ1-3,TRBV4-1,CASSPGAPSGNTIYF,TGCGCCAGCAGCCCAGGGGCCCCCTCTGGAAACACCATATATTTT
-,TRBD2,TRBJ2-2,TRBV15,CATSRASGGQGQITGELFF,TGTGCCACCAGCAGAGCGTCGGGGGGGCAGGGTCAGATAACCGGGGAGCTGTTTTTT
-,TRBD1,TRBJ1-1,TRBV5-1,CASSLGQGMNTEAFF,TGCGCCAGCAGCCTGGGACAGGGAATGAACACTGAAGCTTTCTTT
-,TRBD1,TRBJ1-5,TRBV2,CASSVGLQGSQPQHF,TGTGCCAGCAGTGTCGGATTACAGGGGTCCCAGCCCCAGCATTTT
-,-,TRBJ1-4,TRBV30,CACTGILGNENEKLFF,TGTGCCTGTACAGGTATCCTTGGAAACGAAAATGAAAAACTGTTTTTT
-,TRBD1,TRBJ2-7,TRBV11-3,CASSPGTVPYEQYF,TGTGCCAGCAGCCCCGGGACAGTCCCCTACGAGCAGTACTTC
-,TRBD1,TRBJ2-1,TRBV24-1,CATSDLRGQGSSEQFF,TGTGCCACCAGTGATTTAAGGGGGCAGGGAAGTAGTGAGCAGTTCTTC
-,TRBD2,TRBJ2-1,TRBV5-3,CARSCSGTSGILNVRCPYNEQFF,TGTGCCAGAAGCTGTTCCGGGACTAGCGGGATCTTGAACGTTCGGTGTCCCTACAATGAGCAGTTCTTC
many,-,TRBJ1-4,TRBV4-3,CASSQGPSGGREKLFF,TGCGCCAGCAGCCAGGGGCCATCCGGGGGGCGTGAAAAACTGTTTTTT
-,TRBD2,TRBJ2-1,TRBV24-1,CATSDSGSNIYNEQFF,TGTGCCACCAGTGACAGCGGGAGTAATATTTACAATGAGCAGTTCTTC
-,-,TRBJ2-2,TRBV29-1,CSVNYRAGELFF,TGCAGCGTGAACTACAGGGCCGGGGAGCTGTTTTTT
-,TRBD1,TRBJ1-3,TRBV6-5,CASSKAGGSGNTIYF,TGTGCCAGCAGTAAGGCAGGGGGCTCTGGAAACACCATATATTTT
-,-,TRBJ1-1,TRBV3-1/TRBV3-2,CASSQYGGAFF,TGTGCCAGCAGCCAATACGGCGGGGCTTTCTTT
-,TRBD2,TRBJ2-3,TRBV18,CASVPDRTSGRLRTDTQYF,TGTGCCAGCGTGCCGGACAGAACTAGCGGGAGACTTCGCACAGATACGCAGTATTTT
-,-,TRBJ1-1,TRBV7-9,CASSSRGNTEAFF,TGTGCCAGCAGCTCCCGAGGGAACACTGAAGCTTTCTTT
-,TRBD1,TRBJ1-4,TRBV19,CASSDRRQGKNEKLFF,TGTGCCAGTAGTGACCGTCGACAGGGGAAGAATGAAAAACTGTTTTTT
-,-,TRBJ2-7,TRBV24-1,CATRTVGGTSSSYEQYF,TGTGCCACCAGGACCGTAGGTGGGACATCGAGCTCCTACGAGCAGTACTTC
-,TRBD1,TRBJ1-2,TRBV5-6,CASSLPGQINYGYTF,TGTGCCAGCAGCTTGCCGGGACAGATAAACTATGGCTACACCTTC
-,TRBD2,TRBJ2-1,TRBV10-1,CASKPGLAGVRNEQFF,TGCGCCAGTAAACCGGGACTAGCGGGAGTGAGGAATGAGCAGTTCTTC
-,TRBD1,TRBJ1-5,TRBV19,CASSSTGVNQPQHF,TGTGCCAGTAGTTCCACAGGGGTCAATCAGCCCCAGCATTTT
-,TRBD1,TRBJ1-6,TRBV5-1,CASSLTPTGVVDSPLHF,TGCGCCAGCAGCCTTACCCCGACAGGGGTAGTAGATTCACCCCTCCACTTT
-,-,TRBJ2-3,TRBV5-1,CASSRLLKDTSTDTQYF,TGCGCCAGCAGCCGACTCTTAAAAGATACTAGCACAGATACGCAGTATTTT
-,-,TRBJ1-5,TRBV7-9,CAIGGGQPQHF,TGTGCCATCGGTGGGGGCCAGCCCCAGCATTTT
-,TRBD1,TRBJ1-1,TRBV19,CASTTGQGPTWTEAFF,TGTGCCAGTACTACGGGACAGGGGCCTACCTGGACTGAAGCTTTCTTT
once,-,TRBJ1-5,TRBV2,CASSIGGVRNQPQHF,TGTGCCAGCAGCATTGGCGGGGTTCGCAATCAGCCCCAGCATTTT
-,TRBD2,TRBJ2-1,TRBV25-1,CASSVYSGGNEQFF,TGTGCCAGCAGTGTTTATAGCGGGGGGAATGAGCAGTTCTTC
few,TRBD1,TRBJ1-2,TRBV30,CAWSVGQVSNYGYTF,TGTGCCTGGAGTGTCGGACAGGTATCTAACTATGGCTACACCTTC
-,-,TRBJ1-1,TRBV7-9,CASSLVQVNTEAFF,TGTGCCAGCAGCTTAGTACAGGTGAACACTGAAGCTTTCTTT
-,TRBD2,TRBJ2-2,TRBV2,CASTIAGGPGELFF,TGTGCCAGCACGATAGCGGGAGGGCCCGGGGAGCTGTTTTTT
-,TRBD1,TRBJ1-2,TRBV28,CASSLSGQGGSDYGYTF,TGTGCCAGCAGTTTGTCGGGACAGGGGGGTAGCGACTATGGCTACACCTTC
-,-,TRBJ2-1,TRBV18,CASSPRGYTYNEQFF,TGTGCCAGCTCACCACGCGGGTACACCTACAATGAGCAGTTCTTC
-,TRBD1,TRBJ1-5,TRBV18,CASSPEGQGRNQPQHF,TGTGCCAGCTCACCAGAAGGACAGGGGCGCAATCAGCCCCAGCATTTT
few,TRBD1,TRBJ1-1,TRBV9,CASSVAQGAPVTEAFF,TGTGCCAGCAGCGTAGCGCAGGGGGCGCCGGTCACTGAAGCTTTCTTT
-,-,TRBJ1-6,TRBV6-4,CASFNRVSLTNSPLHF,TGTGCCAGCTTTAACAGGGTTAGTTTGACTAATTCACCCCTCCACTTT
-,TRBD1,TRBJ2-7,TRBV5-5,CASSLAGPGQTFGHEQYF,TGTGCCAGCAGCTTGGCCGGACCGGGACAGACCTTCGGCCACGAGCAGTACTTC
-,TRBD2,TRBJ2-5,TRBV27,CASSVGLATFQETQYF,TGTGCCAGCAGCGTCGGACTAGCAACCTTCCAAGAGACCCAGTACTTC
-,TRBD1,TRBJ1-2,TRBV24-1,CATSDFCTETGGNYGYTF,TGTGCCACCAGTGACTTTTGTACCGAAACAGGGGGAAACTATGGCTACACCTTC
-,-,TRBJ2-1,TRBV2,CASSERQGDEQFF,TGTGCCAGCAGTGAAAGGCAGGGCGATGAGCAGTTCTTC
-,-,TRBJ1-5,TRBV19,CASNQGAYQPQHF,TGTGCCAGTAACCAAGGGGCCTATCAGCCCCAGCATTTT
once,TRBD2,TRBJ2-1,TRBV9,CASSALAGGPSEQFF,TGTGCCAGCAGCGCTCTAGCGGGAGGGCCTAGTGAGCAGTTCTTC
-,TRBD1,TRBJ1-2,TRBV30,CAWSGQGAFNYGYTF,TGTGCCTGGAGTGGACAGGGGGCTTTTAACTATGGCTACACCTTC
-,TRBD1,TRBJ1-2,TRBV6-6,CASSSTGERGYTF,TGTGCCAGCAGTTCCACAGGGGAGCGAGGCTACACCTTC
-,-,TRBJ2-5,TRBV10-1,CASSDRGETQYF,TGCGCCAGCAGTGACAGGGGTGAGACCCAGTACTTC
-,-,TRBJ1-3,TRBV6-5,CASSYGGSSGNTIYF,TGTGCCAGCAGTTACGGCGGTTCCTCTGGAAACACCATATATTTT
-,TRBD1,TRBJ2-1,TRBV7-3,CASSLDRGRTDEQFF,TGTGCCAGCAGCCTCGACAGGGGGCGAACGGATGAGCAGTTCTTC
-,TRBD1,TRBJ1-2,TRBV5-1,CASSLEPTGLNYGYTF,TGCGCCAGCAGCTTGGAACCGACAGGGCTAAACTATGGCTACACCTTC
-,-,TRBJ1-2,TRBV7-2,CASTSGIFYGYTF,TGTGCCAGCACCTCGGGGATTTTCTATGGCTACACCTTC
-,-,TRBJ1-5,TRBV30,CAWSVGVDQPQHF,TGTGCCTGGAGTGTAGGGGTGGACCAGCCCCAGCATTTT
-,TRBD2,TRBJ2-1,TRBV12-3/TRBV12-4,CATNGLAVNEQFF,TGTGCCACCAACGGACTAGCGGTGAATGAGCAGTTCTTC
-,TRBD1,TRBJ1-1,TRBV18,CASSVGQMNTEAFF,TGTGCCAGCTCAGTGGGACAGATGAACACTGAAGCTTTCTTT
-,-,TRBJ2-7,TRBV3-1/TRBV3-2,CASSQESVDEQYF,TGTGCCAGCAGCCAAGAATCTGTCGACGAGCAGTACTTC
-,-,TRBJ2-7,TRBV18,CASSPGRGIHEQYF,TGTGCCAGCTCACCGGGCAGGGGAATCCACGAGCAGTACTTC
-,TRBD2,TRBJ2-7,TRBV10-2,CASRASGGRSYEQYF,TGCGCCAGCAGGGCTAGCGGGGGCCGTTCCTACGAGCAGTACTTC